The 29 T cell receptor beta chains reported below all come from one sample, sequenced in a study of PD-L1 blockade in urothelial cancer. Time point of the sample: peripheral blood 6 weeks after treatment start. The table came from immunoSEQ multiplex PCR; TCRdb's copy has only in-frame clones and leaves some out. Of tens of thousands of clones in the sample, approximately 90% were seen once. Sequenced material: PBMCs, taken around atezolizumab (anti-PD-L1) treatment. These receptors were taken from an elderly woman with urothelial cancer.

The rearrangement uses TRBV4-1 and TRBJ2-5, with 13 nucleotides matching TRBD2. The CDR3 extends over 17 amino acids. CDR1 MGHRA and CDR2 YSYEKL come from the germline V gene. The trim removed 0 bases at V and 4 bases at J, leaving 5 bases unmatched. The DNA of the CDR3 is TGCGCCAGCAGCCAAGAAAAACTAGCGGGAGGGGGAGAGACCCAGTACTTC. This translates into CASSQEKLAGGGETQYF.

This sequence joins TRBV7-3 and TRBJ2-5; a possible D gene is TRBD1 (7 bases). Germline-derived CDR1 and CDR2 are SGHTA and FQGTGA. This CDR3 contains 15 residues. The V end lost 4 bases, the J end lost 5 bases, and 17 bases lay between the germline ends. Written as DNA, the CDR3 is TGTGCCAGCAGCTGGTCGACAGGGAGCGGGGAGACCCAGTACTTC. It translates to CASSWSTGSGETQYF.

The J gene is TRBJ2-7, the V gene TRBV6-1; 8 positions match TRBD2. Germline V gene data show CDR1 as MNHNS and CDR2 as SASEGT. The CDR3 is 16 residues long. Trimming at V came to 0 bases and at J to 3 bases, leaving 7 bases not matched to a gene. CDR3 residues: CASSEAETSVHYEQYF. Here the CDR3 DNA reads TGTGCCAGCAGTGAAGCCGAGACTAGCGTTCACTACGAGCAGTACTTC.

This chain uses TRBV11-2 with TRBJ1-1; 7 nucleotides agree with TRBD1. V trimming: 5 bases; J trimming: 3 bases; junction bases outside the gene matches: 12. Germline V gives CDR1 SGHAT, CDR2 FQNNGV. The CDR3 has 16 residues. This chain's CDR3 is CASSHHRGLRYTEAFF. The CDR3 DNA follows: TGTGCCAGCAGCCACCACAGGGGTCTTCGTTACACTGAAGCTTTCTTT.

The chain has TRBV2 and TRBJ2-3, with TRBD2 matching over 7 bases. The V segment lost 9 bases and the J segment 1 base; nucleotides outside the gene matches: 7. The CDR3 is made up of 14 amino acids. Germline CDR1 SNHLY, CDR2 FYNNEI. CDR3 sequence (DNA): TGTGCCAGGTCCGGGACTACCCGCACAGATACGCAGTATTTT. Translated: CARSGTTRTDTQYF.

The V and J genes are TRBV10-2 and TRBJ1-5; TRBD1 is a possible D gene (5 bases). V shed 8 bases and J shed 0 bases, with 14 bases lying between them. The length of the CDR3 is 15 residues. Germline-derived CDR1 and CDR2 are WSHSY and SAAADI. This CDR3 reads CASQREGFSNQPQHF. DNA for the CDR3: TGCGCCAGCCAGAGGGAGGGGTTTAGCAATCAGCCCCAGCATTTT.

This chain links TRBV5-1 with TRBJ2-1; possible D gene TRBD2, 8 bases. Germline V CDR1 and CDR2: SGHRS, YFSETQ. Trimming took 4 bases from V and 10 from J, leaving 30 bases between them. The CDR3 sequence is 18 residues long. The chain's CDR3 is CASSQGGHVSSLAGEQFF. For the CDR3, the DNA is TGCGCCAGCAGCCAGGGGGGACACGTCTCGTCATTAGCGGGGGAGCAGTTCTTC.

The rearrangement links TRBV18 to TRBJ1-4, with TRBD1 matching 9 bases. The V segment lost 2 bases and the J segment 8 bases; nucleotides outside the gene matches: 6. The CDR3 is 15 residues long. Germline values: CDR1 KGHSH, CDR2 LQKENI. DNA of the CDR3: TGTGCCAGCTCACCAGAGGGACAGGGAGGAGAAAAACTGTTTTTT. Residues: CASSPEGQGGEKLFF.

This chain connects TRBV2 to TRBJ1-3; TRBD1 matches at 8 bases. The germline CDR1 and CDR2 sequences are SNHLY and FYNNEI. The CDR3 contains 14 residues. The CDR3 DNA follows: TGTGCAGGGACAGGAGCCCTCTCTGGAAACACCATATATTTT. Translation: CAGTGALSGNTIYF.

The V gene is TRBV21-1, the J gene TRBJ2-7; the table names TRBD2, a call not compared with the DNA. TRBV21-1 is designated a pseudogene. This CDR3 has 15 residues. CDR3 in DNA: TGTGCCAGCAGGCTAGCGGGAGTGTTGTGGTACGAGCAGTACTTC. It yields the protein CASRLAGVLWYEQYF.

This clone was counted once. The chain carries TRBV6-4 and TRBJ1-1; 10 nucleotides agree with TRBD1. In germline, CDR1 is MRHNA, CDR2 SNTAGT. The CDR3 loop spans 15 amino acids. V lost 4 bases and J lost 4; bases outside the gene matches: 6. The CDR3 sequence: CASSAEGQGFTEAFF. The CDR3 nucleotides are TGTGCCAGCAGTGCAGAGGGACAGGGGTTCACTGAAGCTTTCTTT.

This clone came up once. This chain links TRBV6-6 with TRBJ2-1, with D possibly matching TRBD1 (6 bases). Per the germline V gene, CDR1 is MNHNY and CDR2 is SVGAGI (reference sequence). The ends were cut back, 6 bases at V and 5 bases at J, with 11 bases in the middle. The CDR3 has 13 amino acids. The CDR3 region is CASRGTSNNEQFF. The CDR3 DNA follows: TGTGCCAGCAGGGGGACATCTAACAATGAGCAGTTCTTC.

V is TRBV29-1 and J is TRBJ2-1; a possible D gene is TRBD1 (6 bases). The CDR3 length is 13 residues. Trimming left V 7 bases short and J 5 bases short, with 15 bases between. Germline V gene data show CDR1 as SQVTM and CDR2 as ANQGSEA. CDR3 protein: CSAAGTLNNEQFF. CDR3 sequence (DNA): TGCAGCGCCGCCGGGACACTAAACAATGAGCAGTTCTTC.

The CDR3 DNA reads TGCGCCAGCAGCTTGGGCTCACCGGGAGGCCCCTCTAACTATGGCTACACCTTC. It codes for CASSLGSPGGPSNYGYTF. The V call is TRBV5-1, the J call TRBJ1-2; D is unresolved. Germline values: CDR1 SGHRS, CDR2 YFSETQ. V lost 0 bases and J lost 0, with 18 bases in between. CDR3 length: 18 residues.

V gene TRBV6-1 combines with J gene TRBJ2-5, with TRBD2 matching over 9 bases. J was trimmed by 6 bases and V by 4 bases; bases with no gene match: 9. The CDR3 consists of 15 residues. In germline, CDR1 is MNHNS, CDR2 SASEGT. Written as DNA, the CDR3 is TGTGCCAGCAGTGTGAGTCTAGCGGGATTAAAGACCCAGTACTTC. Encoded protein: CASSVSLAGLKTQYF.

The chain links TRBV7-9 to TRBJ2-3; maybe TRBD2 (5 bases). The V end lost 10 bases, the J end lost 5 bases, and 13 bases lay between the germline ends. Germline assignment: CDR1 SEHNR and CDR2 FQNEAQ (reference sequence). CDR3 size: 12 residues. CDR3 sequence: CATTLRGDTQYF. The CDR3 nucleotides are TGTGCCACCACCTTACGGGGAGATACGCAGTATTTT.

CDR3 bases: TGTGCCAGCAGCTTACAAACAGGGATGGTCAATGAGCAGTTCTTC. Amino acid sequence: CASSLQTGMVNEQFF. This rearrangement joins TRBV7-9 to TRBJ2-1; D perhaps matches TRBD1 (6 bases). The CDR3 is 15 amino acids. CDR1 SEHNR and CDR2 FQNEAQ come from the germline V gene (reference sequence). V was clipped by 2 bases and J by 6 bases, with 14 bases between them. Combining the CDR3 with reference TRBV7-9 and TRBJ2-1 gives the whole variable domain DTGVSQNPRHKITKRGQNVTFRCDPISEHNRLYWYRQTLGQGPEFLTYFQNEAQLEKSRLLSDRFSAERPKGSFSTLEIQRTEQGDSAMYLCASSLQTGMVNEQFFGPGTRLTVL.

This chain links TRBV7-8 with TRBJ2-1; no firm D call. This CDR3 has 13 amino acids. Trimming left V 1 base short and J 6 bases short, with 7 bases between. Germline CDR1 reads SGHVS; CDR2 reads FQNEAQ. CDR3: CASSLGRSNEQFF. CDR3 coding DNA: TGTGCCAGCAGCTTAGGGCGGAGCAATGAGCAGTTCTTC.

The chain combines TRBV6-5 with TRBJ1-1; D is ambiguous. The V gene's germline CDR1 is MNHEY and CDR2 SVGAGI. CDR3 size: 12 residues. Trimming left V 8 bases short and J 0 bases short, with 7 bases between. The CDR3 coding sequence is TGTGCCAGCCTATCCATGAACACTGAAGCTTTCTTT. Residues: CASLSMNTEAFF.

The rearrangement joins TRBV27 to TRBJ1-2; D possibly corresponds to TRBD1 (6 bases). The CDR3 is 15 residues long. The germline V gene encodes CDR1 MNHEY and CDR2 SMNVEV (reference sequence). Between the trimmed V and J ends, which lost 5 bases and 3 bases, there was a span of 16 bases. CDR3 sequence: CASSLTGKAYYGYTF. The CDR3 region has the DNA TGTGCCAGCAGTCTTACAGGGAAGGCTTACTATGGCTACACCTTC.

This chain joins TRBV4-1 and TRBJ2-7, with D perhaps TRBD1 (6 bases). The CDR3 spans 18 residues. Germline V gene lookup returns CDR1 MGHRA and CDR2 YSYEKL. V lost 0 bases to trimming and J lost 4 bases, with 22 bases between them. In DNA, the CDR3 is TGCGCCAGCAGCCAAGATAGGCCAGGGACATCCGTCTTTTACGAGCAGTACTTC. Translated, it gives CASSQDRPGTSVFYEQYF.

V and J are TRBV19 and TRBJ1-1; D not resolved. The CDR3 extends over 15 amino acids. Trimming stripped 1 base from V and 0 bases from J, with 9 bases between. Germline lookup yields CDR1 LNHDA and CDR2 SQIVND (reference sequence). The CDR3 nucleotides are TGTGCCAGTAGTATAGGCGGGATCATGAACACTGAAGCTTTCTTT. Protein product: CASSIGGIMNTEAFF.

The sample holds a few counts of this clone. The chain carries TRBV5-1 and TRBJ1-5; D not resolved. The CDR3 extends over 15 amino acids. Germline values: CDR1 SGHRS, CDR2 YFSETQ. The germline V and J ends were trimmed by 4 bases and 7 bases, with 18 bases remaining between them. The CDR3 region has the DNA TGCGCCAGCAGCGAGGGCGGCGGCTCAAGGCAGCCCCAGCATTTT. Its translation is CASSEGGGSRQPQHF.

The rearrangement links TRBV25-1 to TRBJ1-1; a weak D match, TRBD1 (6 bases). The V end lost 5 bases, the J end lost 4 bases, and 17 bases lay between the germline ends. This CDR3 spans 15 amino acids. In germline, CDR1 is MGHDK, CDR2 SYGVNS. For the CDR3, the DNA is TGTGCCAGCAGTCAAACACAGGGTCGCGGCACTGAAGCTTTCTTT. It translates to CASSQTQGRGTEAFF.

In regard to this clone: The same CDR3 can be traced to other DNA sequences in this sample. J is TRBJ2-2 and V is TRBV5-1; D perhaps matches TRBD1 (5 bases). Trimming left V 1 base short and J 1 base short, with 5 bases between. Looked up from germline, CDR1 is SGHRS and CDR2 is YFSETQ. The CDR3 is 14 amino acids. In nucleotides, the CDR3 is TGCGCCAGCAGCTTGACAGGGAACACCGGGGAGCTGTTTTTT. This codes for CASSLTGNTGELFF.

This clone has a single count. V and J are TRBV5-6 and TRBJ2-7; TRBD1 matches at 9 bases. There are 17 residues in the CDR3. V lost 5 bases and J lost 4; bases outside the gene matches: 16. CDR1 is SGHDT, CDR2 YYEEEE, per germline. CDR3 sequence: CASRGTGQGFSLYEQYF. The CDR3 coding sequence is TGTGCCAGCAGGGGTACGGGACAGGGTTTTTCGTTATACGAGCAGTACTTC.

This rearrangement joins TRBV27 to TRBJ2-3, with a weak D call TRBD2 (7 bases). Germline CDR1 is MNHEY and CDR2 is SMNVEV (reference sequence). V was clipped by 2 bases and J by 3 bases, with 15 bases between them. This CDR3 spans 16 amino acids. The CDR3 sequence: CASSLTGGIVTDTQYF. The DNA of the CDR3 is TGTGCCAGCAGTTTAACGGGGGGCATCGTGACAGATACGCAGTATTTT.

The rearrangement uses TRBV18 and TRBJ2-2; TRBD2 aligns across 7 bases. Germline values: CDR1 KGHSH, CDR2 LQKENI. This CDR3 comprises 13 residues. Trimming removed 10 bases from V and 5 bases from J; junction bases left unmatched: 7. The CDR3 is CATQEAGTGELFF. CDR3 sequence (DNA): TGTGCCACCCAGGAAGCGGGGACCGGGGAGCTGTTTTTT.

V is TRBV7-8 and J is TRBJ1-1; the D gene is possibly TRBD1 (5 bases). Trimming pared 3 bases from V and 2 bases from J, leaving 16 bases between. CDR1 and CDR2 from the germline V gene are SGHVS and FQNEAQ. This CDR3 is built from 16 residues. DNA for the CDR3: TGTGCCAGCAGCTTTAGGGCGGGACGGCAAAACACTGAAGCTTTCTTT. Protein sequence: CASSFRAGRQNTEAFF.